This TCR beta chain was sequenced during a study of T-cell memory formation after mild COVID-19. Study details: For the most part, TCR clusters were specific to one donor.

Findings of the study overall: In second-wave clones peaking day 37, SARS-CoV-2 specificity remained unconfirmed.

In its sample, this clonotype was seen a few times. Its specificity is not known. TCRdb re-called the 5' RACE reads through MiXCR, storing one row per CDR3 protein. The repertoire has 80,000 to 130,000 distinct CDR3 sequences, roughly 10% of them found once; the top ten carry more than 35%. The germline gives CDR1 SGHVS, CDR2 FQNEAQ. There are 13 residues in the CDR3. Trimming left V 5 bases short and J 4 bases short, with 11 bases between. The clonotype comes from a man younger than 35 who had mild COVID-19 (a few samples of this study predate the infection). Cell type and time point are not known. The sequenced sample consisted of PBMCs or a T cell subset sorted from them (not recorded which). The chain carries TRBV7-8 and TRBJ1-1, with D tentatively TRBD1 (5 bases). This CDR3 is CASSQRQLTEAFF. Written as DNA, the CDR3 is TGTGCCAGCAGCCAACGACAGCTCACTGAAGCTTTCTTT.